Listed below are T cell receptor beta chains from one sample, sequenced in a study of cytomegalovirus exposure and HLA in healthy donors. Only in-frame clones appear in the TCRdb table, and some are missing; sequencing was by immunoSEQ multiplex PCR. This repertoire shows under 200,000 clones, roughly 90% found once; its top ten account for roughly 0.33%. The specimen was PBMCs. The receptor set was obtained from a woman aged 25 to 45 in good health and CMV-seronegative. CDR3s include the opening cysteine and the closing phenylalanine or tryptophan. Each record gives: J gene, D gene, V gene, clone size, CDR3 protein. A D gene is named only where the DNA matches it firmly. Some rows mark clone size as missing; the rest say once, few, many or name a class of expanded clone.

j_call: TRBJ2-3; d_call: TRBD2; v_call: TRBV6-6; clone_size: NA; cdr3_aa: CASSYSGGAVDTQYF
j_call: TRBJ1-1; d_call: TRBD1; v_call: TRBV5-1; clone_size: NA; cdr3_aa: CASSLEQGSLNTEAFF
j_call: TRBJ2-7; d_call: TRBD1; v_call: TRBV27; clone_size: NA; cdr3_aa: CASRNTGDYEQYF
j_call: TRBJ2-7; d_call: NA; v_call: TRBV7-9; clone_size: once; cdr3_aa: CASSLGGLSSYEQYF
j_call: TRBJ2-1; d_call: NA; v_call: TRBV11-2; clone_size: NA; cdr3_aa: CASSLVGAVGYNEQFF
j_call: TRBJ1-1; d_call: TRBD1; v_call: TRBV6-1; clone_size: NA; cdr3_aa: CASSLTGGTEAFF
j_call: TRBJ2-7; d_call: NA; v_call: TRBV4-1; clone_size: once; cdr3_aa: CASSQDPGVQSPYEQYF
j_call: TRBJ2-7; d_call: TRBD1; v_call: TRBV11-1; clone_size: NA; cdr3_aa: CASSSGTANYEQYF
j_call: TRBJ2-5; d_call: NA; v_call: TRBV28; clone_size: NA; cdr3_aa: CASSLGGAGETQYF
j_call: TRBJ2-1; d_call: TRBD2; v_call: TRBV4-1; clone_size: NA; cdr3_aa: CASSPLAGEYNEQFF